These T cell receptor beta chains were read from a single sample in a study of blood T cell repertoires in COVID-19. The assay was immunoSEQ multiplex PCR, and TCRdb's table has in-frame clones only and misses some. The repertoire holds 65,000 to 90,000 clones, with roughly 87% as singletons. The sample was peripheral blood. Receptor source: an older man with acute or convalescent COVID-19. Both conserved end residues are part of each CDR3. The order of the fields is J gene, V gene, clone size, D gene, CDR3 protein, CDR3 DNA. The D gene is left open where the match is weak. Some rows mark clone size as missing; the rest say once, few, many or name a class of expanded clone.

TRBJ1-2 TRBV6-5 . TRBD1 CASSRTGPNYGYTF TGTGCCAGCAGTAGGACAGGGCCTAACTATGGCTACACCTTC
TRBJ1-1 TRBV18 . . CASSDSYNTEAFF TGTGCCAGTTCTGACTCTTATAACACTGAAGCTTTCTTT
TRBJ2-3 TRBV18 . TRBD2 CASSPPTSGGTDTQYF TGTGCCAGCTCACCTCCGACTAGCGGGGGGACAGATACGCAGTATTTT
TRBJ2-7 TRBV4-1 . . CASSTDGGSYEQYF TGCGCCAGCAGCACGGACGGGGGCTCCTACGAGCAGTACTTC
TRBJ2-3 TRBV1 . . CTSSQDHSYSRTDTQYF TGCACCAGCAGCCAAGATCATTCGTACAGCCGGACAGATACGCAGTATTTT
TRBJ2-2 TRBV7-9 . TRBD1 CASSLKQGARTGELFF TGTGCCAGCAGCTTAAAACAGGGGGCGCGGACCGGGGAGCTGTTTTTT
TRBJ1-1 TRBV12-3/TRBV12-4 . . CASSFALTEAFF TGTGCCAGCAGTTTTGCGCTTACTGAAGCTTTCTTT
TRBJ2-7 TRBV11-2 . TRBD2 CASSSSGGVGEQYF TGTGCCAGCAGCTCAAGCGGGGGGGTCGGCGAGCAGTACTTC
TRBJ1-2 TRBV4-1 . . CASSQAGGYGYTF TGCGCCAGCAGCCAGGCGGGGGGCTATGGCTACACCTTC
TRBJ1-6 TRBV9 . TRBD1 CASSETGIFSPLHF TGTGCCAGCAGCGAGACAGGGATTTTTTCACCCCTCCACTTT
TRBJ2-3 TRBV2 . . CASSGQQPSTDTQYF TGTGCCAGCAGTGGACAGCAACCTAGCACAGATACGCAGTATTTT
TRBJ2-7 TRBV19 . TRBD2 CASSIGGAGYEQYF TGTGCCAGTAGTATCGGGGGGGCGGGTTACGAGCAGTACTTC
TRBJ1-5 TRBV12-3/TRBV12-4 . . CASSYGVYQPQHF TGTGCCAGCAGTTACGGGGTGTATCAGCCCCAGCATTTT
TRBJ1-1 TRBV29-1 . TRBD1 CSGQGNTEAFF TGCAGCGGACAGGGGAACACTGAAGCTTTCTTT
TRBJ1-4 TRBV29-1 . . CSVEDPGKTNEKLFF TGCAGCGTTGAAGATCCAGGGAAAACTAATGAAAAACTGTTTTTT
TRBJ2-1 TRBV2 once . CASSPSAYSYNEQFF TGTGCCAGCAGCCCTAGCGCATACTCCTACAATGAGCAGTTCTTC
TRBJ1-1 TRBV10-2 . . CASSELGGSTEAFF TGCGCCAGCAGTGAGTTGGGGGGGTCCACTGAAGCTTTCTTT
TRBJ1-1 TRBV28 few TRBD1 CASSAGGWSTEAFF TGTGCCAGCTCCGCAGGGGGCTGGTCCACTGAAGCTTTCTTT
TRBJ1-6 TRBV18 . . CASSPRDTDSPLHF TGTGCCAGCTCACCAAGGGACACAGATTCACCCCTCCACTTT
TRBJ1-6 TRBV2 once TRBD1 CASSEEPGQGGNSPLHF TGTGCCAGCAGTGAAGAACCGGGACAGGGGGGCAATTCACCCCTCCACTTT
TRBJ1-5 TRBV6-5 few . CASSLERRSPASQHF TGTGCCAGCAGTCTAGAAAGGCGATCCCCAGCATCCCAGCATTTT
TRBJ2-5 TRBV18 . TRBD1 CASSLNRGAGETQYF TGTGCCAGCTCACTGAACAGGGGGGCCGGGGAGACCCAGTACTTC
TRBJ1-5 TRBV19 . TRBD1 CASSGTGGNQPQHF TGTGCCAGTTCCGGGACAGGGGGCAATCAGCCCCAGCATTTT
TRBJ1-2 TRBV27 . . CASSPAGWGGYTF TGTGCCAGCAGTCCAGCGGGTTGGGGGGGCTACACCTTC
TRBJ1-4 TRBV6-5 . . CASSSTTGSWEKLFF TGTGCCAGCAGCAGTACTACAGGGAGTTGGGAAAAACTGTTTTTT
TRBJ1-1 TRBV18 few TRBD1 CASSPPGQAREAFF TGTGCCAGCTCACCCCCGGGACAGGCCCGAGAAGCTTTCTTT
TRBJ1-2 TRBV6-5 . . CATKRGIMGYTF TGTGCCACCAAGAGAGGGATAATGGGCTACACCTTC
TRBJ2-1 TRBV5-1 . TRBD1 CASSDRQGTGEQFF TGCGCCAGCAGCGACCGACAGGGGACCGGTGAGCAGTTCTTC
TRBJ1-5 TRBV7-9 . TRBD1 CASSQGVSNQPQHF TGTGCCAGCAGCCAGGGGGTAAGCAATCAGCCCCAGCATTTT
TRBJ2-5 TRBV6-5 . TRBD1 CASSPGQGRLKTQYF TGTGCCAGCAGCCCCGGACAGGGGCGATTAAAGACCCAGTACTTC
TRBJ2-7 TRBV6-5 . TRBD1 CASRGRDRGSYEQYF TGTGCCAGCAGGGGCCGGGACAGGGGAAGCTACGAGCAGTACTTC
TRBJ1-1 TRBV4-1 once . CASSGMGGGTEAFF TGCGCCAGCAGCGGTATGGGAGGAGGCACTGAAGCTTTCTTT
TRBJ2-3 TRBV28 . TRBD1 CASRPTGPDTQYF TGTGCCAGCAGGCCGACAGGGCCAGATACGCAGTATTTT
TRBJ2-2 TRBV15 . TRBD2 CATSSGRGDVDTGELFF TGTGCCACCAGTTCCGGACGGGGGGACGTTGACACCGGGGAGCTGTTTTTT
TRBJ1-5 TRBV13 . TRBD1 CASSTRTGFGNQPQHF TGTGCCAGCAGCACCCGGACAGGGTTTGGGAATCAGCCCCAGCATTTT
TRBJ2-7 TRBV5-1 few . CASSLDQASYEQYF TGCGCCAGCAGCTTGGATCAGGCCTCCTACGAGCAGTACTTC
TRBJ2-3 TRBV9 . TRBD1 CASSVGDSFTDTQYF TGTGCCAGCAGCGTAGGGGACAGTTTCACAGATACGCAGTATTTT
TRBJ1-2 TRBV30 . . CAWSATPNYGYTF TGTGCCTGGAGTGCGACTCCTAACTATGGCTACACCTTC
TRBJ2-7 TRBV6-1 . TRBD2 CASSELTAGTSGRAYEQYF TGTGCCAGCAGTGAATTGACTGCCGGGACTAGCGGGAGGGCCTACGAGCAGTACTTC
TRBJ2-1 TRBV10-1 . . CASSARLSKNEQFF TGCGCCAGCAGTGCTCGACTTTCAAAGAATGAGCAGTTCTTC
TRBJ1-4 TRBV19 once TRBD1 CASSNTGTGDEKLFF TGTGCCAGTAGCAATACCGGGACAGGGGATGAAAAACTGTTTTTT
TRBJ1-1 TRBV5-1 . TRBD1 CASSPGQGLAFF TGCGCCAGCAGCCCCGGACAGGGTTTGGCTTTCTTT
TRBJ1-1 TRBV29-1 . . CSVESQGNTEAFF TGCAGCGTTGAGAGTCAGGGGAACACTGAAGCTTTCTTT
TRBJ2-3 TRBV5-1 . . CASSLFGGPMDTQYF TGCGCCAGCAGCTTGTTCGGGGGGCCTATGGATACGCAGTATTTT
TRBJ2-1 TRBV5-1 . . CASSLAGPGNEQFF TGCGCCAGCAGCTTGGCCGGCCCGGGGAATGAGCAGTTCTTC
TRBJ1-2 TRBV29-1 . . CSVARGYSYGYTF TGCAGCGTTGCAAGGGGCTACTCCTATGGCTACACCTTC
TRBJ2-3 TRBV9 large . CASSGGGEFVLTDTQYF TGTGCCAGCAGCGGCGGAGGGGAATTCGTGCTCACAGATACGCAGTATTTT
TRBJ1-1 TRBV11-2 . . CASSLEGAVNTEAFF TGTGCCAGCAGCTTAGAGGGGGCGGTGAACACTGAAGCTTTCTTT